One sample yielded the 8 T cell receptor beta chains listed below, sequenced in a study of response to subunit inactivated influenza vaccine. TCRdb recomputed calls from the RT-PCR reads with MiXCR, one row per CDR3 protein. The sample consists of 450,000 to 700,000 distinct CDR3 sequences, roughly 15% of them appearing once. The source was PBMCs from blood, collected 11 to 12 days after vaccination. Receptors originate from a man aged 50 to 59 who received an inactivated influenza vaccine.

This clonotype turned up a few times. The chain employs TRBV4-3 and TRBJ1-4; unclear D gene. In germline, CDR1 is LGHNA, CDR2 YSLEER. Trimming stripped 0 bases from V and 7 bases from J, with 6 bases between. The length of the CDR3 is 13 residues. CDR3 amino acids: CASSQDGGEKLFF. The CDR3 DNA follows: TGCGCCAGCAGCCAAGATGGAGGTGAAAAACTGTTTTTT.

This clonotype was detected only a few times. CDR3 protein: CASSVGDRVGEKLFF. Written as DNA, the CDR3 is TGTGCCAGCAGCGTAGGGGACAGGGTCGGTGAAAAACTGTTTTTT. The chain joins TRBV9 to TRBJ1-4, with 9 bases fitting TRBD1. With 0 bases clipped from V and 7 bases from J, the junction kept 4 bases outside the gene matches. This CDR3 is built from 15 residues. Germline V gene data show CDR1 as SGDLS and CDR2 as YYNGEE.

The table lists this clonotype with a few counts. The chain joins TRBV27 to TRBJ2-3; tentative D call: TRBD1 (5 bases). With 3 bases removed from V and 2 bases from J, the gap between germline ends came to 9 bases. The CDR3 spans 14 residues. Looked up from germline, CDR1 is MNHEY and CDR2 is SMNVEV (reference sequence). CDR3 region: CASSFDSSTDTQYF. CDR3 nucleotide sequence: TGTGCCAGCAGTTTTGACAGTTCCACAGATACGCAGTATTTT.

This clonotype was seen only a few times. V gene TRBV11-1 combines with J gene TRBJ2-5; possibly TRBD1 for D (5 bases). The germline gives CDR1 SGHAT, CDR2 FQDESV (reference sequence). The CDR3 contains 14 residues. Trimming stripped 5 bases from V and 1 base from J, with 11 bases between. CDR3 sequence: CASSLLGPQETQYF. The CDR3 nucleotides read TGTGCCAGCAGCCTGTTGGGGCCCCAAGAGACCCAGTACTTC.

This clonotype was found a few times. The genes are TRBV12-3 or TRBV12-4 and TRBJ2-7; D may be TRBD2 (6 bases). V gave up 2 bases and J gave up 7 bases, with 18 bases separating them. This CDR3 is 15 amino acids long. Here the CDR3 reads CASSLRSGGMGEQYF. The CDR3 coding sequence is TGTGCCAGCAGTTTAAGGTCTGGCGGGATGGGGGAGCAGTACTTC.

This chain uses TRBV12-3 or TRBV12-4 with TRBJ2-3, with 9 bases matching TRBD2. J was trimmed by 4 bases and V by 3 bases; bases with no gene match: 8. The length of the CDR3 is 16 residues. The CDR3 here is CASSFLGGGGADTQYF. For the CDR3, the DNA is TGTGCCAGCAGTTTCCTAGGAGGCGGGGGGGCAGATACGCAGTATTTT.

V is TRBV6-2 or TRBV6-3 and J is TRBJ2-1; D may be TRBD2 (6 bases). Looked up from germline, CDR1 is MNHEY and CDR2 is SVGEGT. Trimming pared 5 bases from V and 4 bases from J, leaving 18 bases between. The CDR3 contains 16 residues. The CDR3 sequence: CASSPRGWTVYNEQFF. CDR3 DNA: TGTGCCAGCAGTCCGCGGGGCTGGACGGTGTACAATGAGCAGTTCTTC.

This clonotype has only a few counts. The CDR3 DNA sequence: TGTGCCAGCAGACCGGGTTGGGGGCGGCCCCAGCATTTT. This codes for CASRPGWGRPQHF. The rearrangement links TRBV27 to TRBJ1-5, with D perhaps matching TRBD1 (6 bases). Looked up from germline, CDR1 is MNHEY and CDR2 is SMNVEV (reference sequence). The V end was cut by 6 bases, the J end by 9 bases, with 15 bases between. There are 13 residues in the CDR3.